This T cell receptor beta chain was recovered during a study of vaccination effects on CD4 cells after COVID-19. In the ViraFEST assay, antigen-specific CD4+ clonotypes were identified by expansion after peptide-pool stimulation. Following an approximately ten-day culture, CD4+ T cells were purified. Vaccine recipients lacked prior SARS-CoV-2 infection and had negative nucleocapsid antibodies. Cultures of around 2.2 million PBMC per well contained roughly 9.4 IU/ml IL-2 plus 10 ug/ml peptides. Study findings and constraints: Infection-derived and vaccine-derived clones contracted markedly late after vaccination.

Turning to this clone: No antigen is known for it.

The CDR3 is 15 residues long. The V segment lost 1 base and the J segment 2 bases; nucleotides outside the gene matches: 1. Germline-derived CDR1 and CDR2 are LNHDA and SQIVND (reference sequence). Profiling relied on immunoSEQ multiplex PCR, and the TCRdb table lists in-frame clones only, not all of them. The table lists about 22,000 clones, roughly 80% of them singletons, with around 19% in the top ten. V and J are TRBV19 and TRBJ2-2; 7 bases match TRBD1. This clonotype was obtained from a human donor who received a COVID-19 vaccine. The specimen comprised CD4+ T cells from PBMCs cultured with HCoV-NL63 spike peptides, sampled before COVID-19 vaccination. In DNA form, the CDR3 reads TGTGCCAGTAGTATAGGGACAGGTAACACCGGGGAGCTGTTTTTT. Translating gives CASSIGTGNTGELFF.